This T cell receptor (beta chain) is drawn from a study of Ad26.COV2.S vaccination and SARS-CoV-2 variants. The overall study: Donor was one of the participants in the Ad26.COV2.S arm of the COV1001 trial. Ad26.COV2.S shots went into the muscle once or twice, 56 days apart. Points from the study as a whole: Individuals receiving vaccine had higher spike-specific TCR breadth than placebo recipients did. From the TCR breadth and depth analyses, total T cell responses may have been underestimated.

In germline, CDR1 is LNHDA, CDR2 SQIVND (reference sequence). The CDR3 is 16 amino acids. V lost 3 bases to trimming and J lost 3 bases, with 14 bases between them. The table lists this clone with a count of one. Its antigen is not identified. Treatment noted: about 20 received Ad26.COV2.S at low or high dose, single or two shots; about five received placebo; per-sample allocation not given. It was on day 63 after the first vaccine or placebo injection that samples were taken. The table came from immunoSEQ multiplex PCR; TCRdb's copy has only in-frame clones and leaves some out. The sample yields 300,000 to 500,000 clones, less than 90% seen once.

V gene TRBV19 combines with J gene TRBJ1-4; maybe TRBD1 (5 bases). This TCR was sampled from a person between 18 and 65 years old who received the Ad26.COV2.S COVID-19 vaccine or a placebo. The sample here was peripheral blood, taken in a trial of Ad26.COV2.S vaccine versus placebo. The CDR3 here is CASSIVRAEANEKLFF. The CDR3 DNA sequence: TGTGCCAGTAGTATTGTCAGGGCGGAAGCTAATGAAAAACTGTTTTTT.